What follows is one T cell receptor beta chain and its context. Trimming removed 4 bases from V and 3 bases from J, with 10 bases in between. The CDR3 totals 12 residues. Per the germline V gene, CDR1 is SQVTM and CDR2 is ANQGSEA. The data derive from a study of memory CD4+ T cells and cytomegalovirus serostatus. Sequencing used immunoSEQ multiplex PCR; TCRdb keeps in-frame clones, though not all of them. Of 48,000 or so clones in the sample, approximately 78% were seen once. The sort gate was single viable CD3+CD4+CD8-CD45RO+ cells for memory CD4+ T cells. This sequence originates from an adult in good health and CMV-seronegative. Sequences were obtained from memory CD4+ T cells from blood. The V call is TRBV29-1, the J call TRBJ2-7; tentative D call: TRBD2 (6 bases). CDR3 protein: CSVGAGYYEQYF. CDR3 nucleotides: TGCAGCGTTGGTGCGGGATACTACGAGCAGTACTTC.